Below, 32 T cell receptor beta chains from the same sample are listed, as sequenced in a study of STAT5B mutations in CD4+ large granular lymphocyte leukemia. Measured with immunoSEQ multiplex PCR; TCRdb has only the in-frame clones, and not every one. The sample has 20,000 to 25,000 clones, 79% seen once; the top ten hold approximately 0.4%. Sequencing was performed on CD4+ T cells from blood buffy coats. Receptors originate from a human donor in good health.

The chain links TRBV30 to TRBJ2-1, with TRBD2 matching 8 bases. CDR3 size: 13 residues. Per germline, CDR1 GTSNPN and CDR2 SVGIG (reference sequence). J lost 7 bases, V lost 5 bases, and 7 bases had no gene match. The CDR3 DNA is TGTGCCTGGGGAACGGGGGGGGGTAATGAGCAGTTCTTC. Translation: CAWGTGGGNEQFF.

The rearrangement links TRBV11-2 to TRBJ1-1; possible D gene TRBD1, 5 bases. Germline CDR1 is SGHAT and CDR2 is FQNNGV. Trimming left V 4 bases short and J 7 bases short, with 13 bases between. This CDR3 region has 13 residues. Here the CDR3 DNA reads TGTGCCAGCAGCTACGACAGAGATAATGAAGCTTTCTTT. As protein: CASSYDRDNEAFF.

The CDR3 reads CASSPTGGPTYGYTF. CDR3 in DNA: TGTGCCAGCAGTCCGACAGGGGGCCCTACCTATGGCTACACCTTC. V usage is TRBV2 and J usage is TRBJ1-2, with 10 positions matching TRBD1. Germline CDR1 reads SNHLY; CDR2 reads FYNNEI. The CDR3 covers 15 residues. The V gene end was trimmed by 5 bases and the J gene end by 4 bases; junction bases not matched to a gene: 7.

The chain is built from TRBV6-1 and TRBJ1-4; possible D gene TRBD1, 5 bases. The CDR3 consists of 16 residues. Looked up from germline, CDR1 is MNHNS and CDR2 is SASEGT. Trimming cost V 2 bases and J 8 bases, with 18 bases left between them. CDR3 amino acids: CASSEWARGGREKLFF. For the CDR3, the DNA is TGTGCCAGCAGTGAATGGGCAAGGGGCGGTCGGGAAAAACTGTTTTTT.

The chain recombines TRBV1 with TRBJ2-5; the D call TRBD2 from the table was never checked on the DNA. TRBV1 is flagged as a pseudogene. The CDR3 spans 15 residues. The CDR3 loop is CTSSKLAGVGETQYF. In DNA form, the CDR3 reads TGCACCAGCAGCAAACTAGCGGGAGTAGGAGAGACCCAGTACTTC.

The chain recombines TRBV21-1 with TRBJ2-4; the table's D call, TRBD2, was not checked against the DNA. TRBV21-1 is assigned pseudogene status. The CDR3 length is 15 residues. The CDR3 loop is CASSKREASKNIQYF. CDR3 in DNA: TGTGCCAGCAGCAAAAGGGAGGCCTCCAAAAACATTCAGTACTTC.

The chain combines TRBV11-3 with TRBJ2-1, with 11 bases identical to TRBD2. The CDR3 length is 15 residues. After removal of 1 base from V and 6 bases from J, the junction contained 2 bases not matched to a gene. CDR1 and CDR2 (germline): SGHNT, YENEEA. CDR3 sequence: CASSLGLAGRNEQFF. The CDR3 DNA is TGTGCCAGCAGCTTAGGACTAGCGGGACGCAATGAGCAGTTCTTC. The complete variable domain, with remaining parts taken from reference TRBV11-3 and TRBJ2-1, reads EAGVVQSPRYKIIEKKQPVAFWCNPISGHNTLYWYLQNLGQGPELLIRYENEEAVDDSQLPKDRFSAERLKGVDSTLKIQPAELGDSAVYLCASSLGLAGRNEQFFGPGTRLTVL.

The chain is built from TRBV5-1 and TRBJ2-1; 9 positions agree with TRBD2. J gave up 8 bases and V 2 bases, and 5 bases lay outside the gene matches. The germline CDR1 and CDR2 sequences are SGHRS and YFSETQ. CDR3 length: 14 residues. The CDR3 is CASSLPTSGYEQFF. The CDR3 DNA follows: TGCGCCAGCAGCTTACCGACTAGCGGTTATGAGCAGTTCTTC.

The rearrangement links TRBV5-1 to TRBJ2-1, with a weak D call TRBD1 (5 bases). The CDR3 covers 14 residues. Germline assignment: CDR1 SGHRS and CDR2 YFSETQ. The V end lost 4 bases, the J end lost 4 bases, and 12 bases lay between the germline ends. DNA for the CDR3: TGCGCCAGCAGCACGGATGACAGATACAATGAGCAGTTCTTC. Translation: CASSTDDRYNEQFF. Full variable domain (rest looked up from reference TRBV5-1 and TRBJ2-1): KAGVTQTPRYLIKTRGQQVTLSCSPISGHRSVSWYQQTPGQGLQFLFEYFSETQRNKGNFPGRFSGRQFSNSRSEMNVSTLELGDSALYLCASSTDDRYNEQFFGPGTRLTVL.

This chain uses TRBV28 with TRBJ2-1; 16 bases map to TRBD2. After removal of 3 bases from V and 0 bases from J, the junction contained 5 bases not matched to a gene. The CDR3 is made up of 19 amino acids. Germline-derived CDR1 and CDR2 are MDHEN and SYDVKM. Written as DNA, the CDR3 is TGTGCCAGCAGTTTCCCGGGACTAGCGGGAGGGAGCTCCTACAATGAGCAGTTCTTC. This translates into CASSFPGLAGGSSYNEQFF. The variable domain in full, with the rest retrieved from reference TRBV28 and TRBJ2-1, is DVKVTQSSRYLVKRTGEKVFLECVQDMDHENMFWYRQDPGLGLRLIYFSYDVKMKEKGDIPEGYSVSREKKERFSLILESASTNQTSMYLCASSFPGLAGGSSYNEQFFGPGTRLTVL.

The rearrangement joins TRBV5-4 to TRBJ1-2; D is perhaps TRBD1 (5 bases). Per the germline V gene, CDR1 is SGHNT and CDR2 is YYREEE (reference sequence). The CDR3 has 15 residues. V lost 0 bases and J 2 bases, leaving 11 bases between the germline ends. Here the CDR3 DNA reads TGTGCCAGCAGCTTGGTCGGGGCTAGAAACTATGGCTACACCTTC. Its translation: CASSLVGARNYGYTF. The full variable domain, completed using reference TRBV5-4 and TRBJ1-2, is ETGVTQSPTHLIKTRGQQVTLRCSSQSGHNTVSWYQQALGQGPQFIFQYYREEENGRGNFPPRFSGLQFPNYSSELNVNALELDDSALYLCASSLVGARNYGYTFGSGTRLTVV.

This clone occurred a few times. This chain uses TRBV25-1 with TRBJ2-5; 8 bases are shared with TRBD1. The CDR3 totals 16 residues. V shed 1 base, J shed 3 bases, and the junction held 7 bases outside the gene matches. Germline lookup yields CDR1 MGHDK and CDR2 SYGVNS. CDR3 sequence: CASSESRTGMEETQYF. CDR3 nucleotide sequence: TGTGCCAGCAGTGAATCAAGGACAGGGATGGAAGAGACCCAGTACTTC.

The CDR3 coding sequence is TGTGCCTGGAGGAGGGGAAGAGATTCACCCCTCCACTTT. Its translation is CAWRRGRDSPLHF. The chain is built from TRBV30 and TRBJ1-6; TRBD1 is a possible D gene (5 bases). Germline V gene data show CDR1 as GTSNPN and CDR2 as SVGIG (reference sequence). Trimming left V 3 bases short and J 8 bases short, with 11 bases between. This CDR3 is 13 amino acids long.

The CDR3 nucleotides are TGTGCCAGCAGCTCGCGGACCGGGCCCAGCTACGAGCAGTACTTC. This translates into CASSSRTGPSYEQYF. V gene TRBV7-2 combines with J gene TRBJ2-7; D unclear. Germline V CDR1 and CDR2: SGHTA, FQGNSA. Deletions cut 4 bases from V and 3 bases from J, with 16 bases between. This CDR3 is built from 15 residues.

The CDR3 sequence: CASRTQGAIGELFF. Written as DNA, the CDR3 is TGTGCCAGTCGAACACAGGGGGCAATCGGGGAGCTGTTTTTT. The V call is TRBV19, the J call TRBJ2-2; TRBD1 matches 9 bases. Germline V lookup: CDR1 LNHDA, CDR2 SQIVND (reference sequence). V shed 8 bases, J shed 7 bases, and the junction held 8 bases outside the gene matches. This CDR3 has 14 residues.

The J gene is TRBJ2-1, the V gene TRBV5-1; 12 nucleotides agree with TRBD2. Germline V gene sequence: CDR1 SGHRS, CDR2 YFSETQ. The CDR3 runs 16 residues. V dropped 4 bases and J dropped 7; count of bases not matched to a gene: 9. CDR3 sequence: CASSPRTSGGRNEQFF. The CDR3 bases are TGCGCCAGCAGCCCACGTACTAGCGGGGGGAGGAATGAGCAGTTCTTC.

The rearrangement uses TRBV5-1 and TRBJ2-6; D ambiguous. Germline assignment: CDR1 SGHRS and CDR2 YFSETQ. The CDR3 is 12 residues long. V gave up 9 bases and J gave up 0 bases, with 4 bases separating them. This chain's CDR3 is CATHSGANVLTF. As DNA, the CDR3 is TGCGCCACCCACTCTGGGGCCAACGTCCTGACTTTC.

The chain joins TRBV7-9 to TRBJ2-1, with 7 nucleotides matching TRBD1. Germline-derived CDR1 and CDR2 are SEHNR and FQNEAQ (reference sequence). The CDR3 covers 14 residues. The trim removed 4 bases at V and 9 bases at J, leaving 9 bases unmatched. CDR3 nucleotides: TGTGCCAGCAGCTCTCGACAGGGAAATATTGAGCAGTTCTTC. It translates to CASSSRQGNIEQFF.

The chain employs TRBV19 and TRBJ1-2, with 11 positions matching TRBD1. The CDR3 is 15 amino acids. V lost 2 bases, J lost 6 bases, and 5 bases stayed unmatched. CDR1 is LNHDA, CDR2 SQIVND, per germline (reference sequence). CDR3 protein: CASSISRTGGDGYTF. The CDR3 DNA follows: TGTGCCAGTAGTATATCCCGGACAGGGGGCGATGGCTACACCTTC.

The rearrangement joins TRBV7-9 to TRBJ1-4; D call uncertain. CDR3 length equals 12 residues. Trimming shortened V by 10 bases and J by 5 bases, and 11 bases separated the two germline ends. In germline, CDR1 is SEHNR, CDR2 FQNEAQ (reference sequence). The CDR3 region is CATQPLNEKLFF. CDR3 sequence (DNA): TGTGCCACGCAACCGCTCAATGAAAAACTGTTTTTT.

CDR3 sequence: CAWSVITGGSGYTF. CDR3 in DNA: TGTGCCTGGAGTGTTATTACGGGGGGCAGTGGCTACACCTTC. The V and J genes are TRBV30 and TRBJ1-2; tentatively, D is TRBD1 (6 bases). CDR1 and CDR2 (germline): GTSNPN, SVGIG (reference sequence). Trimming pared 0 bases from V and 7 bases from J, leaving 15 bases between. The CDR3 contains 14 residues. Drawing the rest from reference TRBV30 and TRBJ1-2, the complete variable domain is SQTIHQWPATLVQPVGSPLSLECTVEGTSNPNLYWYRQAAGRGLQLLFYSVGIGQISSEVPQNLSASRPQDRQFILSSKKLLLSDSGFYLCAWSVITGGSGYTFGSGTRLTVV.

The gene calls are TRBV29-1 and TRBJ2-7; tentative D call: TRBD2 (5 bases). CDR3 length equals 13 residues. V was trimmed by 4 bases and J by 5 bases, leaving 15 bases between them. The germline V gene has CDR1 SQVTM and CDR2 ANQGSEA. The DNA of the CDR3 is TGCAGCGTTGGTGGTGTGAGCGGCGACGAGCAGTACTTC. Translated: CSVGGVSGDEQYF.

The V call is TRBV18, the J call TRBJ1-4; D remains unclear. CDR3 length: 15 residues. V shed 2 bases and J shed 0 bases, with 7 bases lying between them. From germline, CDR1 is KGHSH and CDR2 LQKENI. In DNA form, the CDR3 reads TGTGCCAGCTCACCAAACGTCCCAACTAATGAAAAACTGTTTTTT. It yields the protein CASSPNVPTNEKLFF.

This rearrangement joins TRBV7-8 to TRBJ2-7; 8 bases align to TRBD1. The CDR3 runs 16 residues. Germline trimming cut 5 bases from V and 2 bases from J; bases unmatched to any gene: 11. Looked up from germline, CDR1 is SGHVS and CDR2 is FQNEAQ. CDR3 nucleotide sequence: TGTGCCAGCAGCCAGGGGTGGGACAGGCCTACCTACGAGCAGTACTTC. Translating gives CASSQGWDRPTYEQYF.

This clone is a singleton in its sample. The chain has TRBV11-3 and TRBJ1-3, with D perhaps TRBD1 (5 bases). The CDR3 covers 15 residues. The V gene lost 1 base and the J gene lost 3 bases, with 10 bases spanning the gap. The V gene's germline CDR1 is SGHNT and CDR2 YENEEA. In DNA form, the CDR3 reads TGTGCCAGCAGCTTAGCAGGGCAAAGTGGAAACACCATATATTTT. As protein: CASSLAGQSGNTIYF.

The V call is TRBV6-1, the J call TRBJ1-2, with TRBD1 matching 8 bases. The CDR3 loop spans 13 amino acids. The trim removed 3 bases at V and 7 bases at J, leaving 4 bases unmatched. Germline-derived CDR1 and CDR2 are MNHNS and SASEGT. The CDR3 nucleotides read TGTGCCAGCAGTGACAGGGGGCGTGGTGGCTACACCTTC. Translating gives CASSDRGRGGYTF.

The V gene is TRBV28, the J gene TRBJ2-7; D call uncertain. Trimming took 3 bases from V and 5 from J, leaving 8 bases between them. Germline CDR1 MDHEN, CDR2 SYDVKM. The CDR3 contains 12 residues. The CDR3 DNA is TGTGCCAGCAGTTTGGTAGGTCACGAGCAGTACTTC. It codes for CASSLVGHEQYF.

In DNA, the CDR3 is TGTGCCAGCACAATACAGGGCACCGGGGCCAACGTCCTGACTTTC. Amino acids: CASTIQGTGANVLTF. The chain carries TRBV6-1 and TRBJ2-6; D is perhaps TRBD1 (6 bases). V was trimmed by 7 bases and J by 4 bases, leaving 14 bases between them. Germline V lookup: CDR1 MNHNS, CDR2 SASEGT. This CDR3 comprises 15 residues.

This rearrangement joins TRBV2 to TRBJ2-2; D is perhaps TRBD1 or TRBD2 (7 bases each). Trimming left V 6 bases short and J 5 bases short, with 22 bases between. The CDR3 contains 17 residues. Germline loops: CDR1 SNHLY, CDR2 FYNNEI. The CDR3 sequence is CASSLTPGGRGTGELFF. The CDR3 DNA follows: TGTGCCAGCAGCCTAACGCCAGGGGGGCGGGGGACCGGGGAGCTGTTTTTT.

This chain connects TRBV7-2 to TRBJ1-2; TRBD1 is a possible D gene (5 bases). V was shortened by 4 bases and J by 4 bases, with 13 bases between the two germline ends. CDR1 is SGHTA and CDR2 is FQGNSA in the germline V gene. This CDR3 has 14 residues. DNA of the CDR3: TGTGCCAGCAGCTCCTACAGGAACTCCTATGGCTACACCTTC. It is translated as CASSSYRNSYGYTF.

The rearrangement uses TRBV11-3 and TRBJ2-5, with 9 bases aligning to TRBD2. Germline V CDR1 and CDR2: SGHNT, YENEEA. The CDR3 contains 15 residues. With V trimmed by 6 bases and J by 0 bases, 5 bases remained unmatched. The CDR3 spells CASSAGGRHQETQYF. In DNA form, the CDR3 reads TGTGCCAGCAGTGCGGGAGGGCGCCACCAAGAGACCCAGTACTTC. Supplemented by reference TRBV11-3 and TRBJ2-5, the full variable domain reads EAGVVQSPRYKIIEKKQPVAFWCNPISGHNTLYWYLQNLGQGPELLIRYENEEAVDDSQLPKDRFSAERLKGVDSTLKIQPAELGDSAVYLCASSAGGRHQETQYFGPGTRLLVL.

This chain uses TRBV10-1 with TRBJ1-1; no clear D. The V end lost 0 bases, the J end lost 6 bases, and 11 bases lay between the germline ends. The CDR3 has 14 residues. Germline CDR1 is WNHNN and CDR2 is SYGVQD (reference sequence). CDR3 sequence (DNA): TGCGCCAGCAGTGAGTCGGGTATGAGGTCTGAAGCTTTCTTT. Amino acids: CASSESGMRSEAFF.